The 5 T cell receptor beta chains below come from one sample, sequenced in a study of blood T cell repertoires in COVID-19. Here immunoSEQ multiplex PCR was the method, and the copy in TCRdb shows in-frame clones only, minus some. The sample has 300,000 to 450,000 clones; roughly 90% are singletons. Source material: peripheral blood. The receptors stem from a woman aged 55-75 years with COVID-19, enrolled during active disease.

V usage is TRBV28 and J usage is TRBJ1-5, with D hard to call. Between the trimmed V and J ends, which lost 10 bases and 6 bases, there was a span of 13 bases. CDR1 and CDR2 from the germline V gene are MDHEN and SYDVKM. The CDR3 spans 12 residues. The CDR3 sequence: CAISEGFQPQHF. The CDR3 nucleotides are TGTGCCATTTCGGAGGGTTTTCAGCCCCAGCATTTT. Variable domain in full (rest from reference TRBV28 and TRBJ1-5): DVKVTQSSRYLVKRTGEKVFLECVQDMDHENMFWYRQDPGLGLRLIYFSYDVKMKEKGDIPEGYSVSREKKERFSLILESASTNQTSMYLCAISEGFQPQHFGDGTRLSIL.

The chain uses TRBV5-1 and TRBJ1-1, with D unresolved. Trimming shortened V by 0 bases and J by 3 bases, and 9 bases separated the two germline ends. The length of the CDR3 is 14 residues. Germline V gene sequence: CDR1 SGHRS, CDR2 YFSETQ. CDR3 region: CASSLGAIYTEAFF. The CDR3 DNA reads as TGCGCCAGCAGCTTGGGGGCCATTTACACTGAAGCTTTCTTT.

The CDR3 here is CASSLQGAGGYTF. DNA for the CDR3: TGTGCCAGTAGTCTTCAGGGGGCTGGCGGCTACACCTTC. V usage is TRBV19 and J usage is TRBJ1-2; 8 bases are shared with TRBD1. V lost 5 bases to trimming and J lost 8 bases; unmatched junction nucleotides: 7. Germline values: CDR1 LNHDA, CDR2 SQIVND (reference sequence). The CDR3 contains 13 residues.

This chain connects TRBV29-1 to TRBJ1-1; 8 bases map to TRBD1. The length of the CDR3 is 13 residues. The germline CDR1 and CDR2 sequences are SQVTM and ANQGSEA. V trimming: 6 bases; J trimming: 1 base; junction bases outside the gene matches: 4. CDR3 sequence reads: CSVDGQGNTEAFF. The CDR3 bases are TGCAGCGTCGACGGACAGGGGAACACTGAAGCTTTCTTT.

The chain is built from TRBV3-1 (or the pseudogene TRBV3-2) and TRBJ1-1; a weak D match, TRBD1 (6 bases). Trimming removed 1 base from V and 0 bases from J, with 9 bases in between. The CDR3 extends over 15 amino acids. Germline CDR1 reads LGHDT; CDR2 reads YNNKEL (reference sequence). CDR3 sequence reads: CASSQVTGMNTEAFF. CDR3 DNA sequence: TGTGCCAGCAGCCAAGTGACAGGCATGAACACTGAAGCTTTCTTT.